A single TCR beta chain is shown here with its context. The antigen is unknown. This CDR3 spans 16 amino acids. V was clipped by 1 base and J by 5 bases; unmatched bases: 10. CDR1 is SGHTA, CDR2 FQGTGA, per germline. Unique molecular identifiers were incorporated during preparation of the TCRbeta library. TCRdb ran MiXCR on the PCR reads and lists one entry per CDR3 protein. Counted here are 500,000 to 650,000 distinct CDR3 sequences, about an eighth occurring once; the ten biggest clones make up about 14%. These data come from a study of T-cell reconstitution after alpha-beta-depleted transplantation in children. Broader study findings: T-cell counts and diversity were attributed mostly to newly produced T cells one year after transplant. In some patients, recipient T cells and intrathymic progenitors surviving conditioning explained high day-60 diversity. Approximately two months post-transplant, alpha-beta T cells reportedly originated from several hundred expanded graft clones.

The chain has TRBV7-3 and TRBJ1-1; 7 bases are a match to TRBD1. The source is a female patient aged 2 to 10 who had a stem cell transplant for aplastic anemia, so the T cells may come from the graft donor. The sample here was PBMCs, mostly from graft donor cells, taken 180 days after TCRalphabeta/CD19-depleted stem cell transplant. The CDR3 spells CASSLIVRQGDTEAFF. The CDR3, as DNA: TGTGCCAGCAGCTTAATAGTCCGGCAGGGGGATACTGAAGCTTTCTTT.